This TCR beta chain was sequenced in a study of blood T cell repertoires in COVID-19. Study summary: Nucleic acid was either cDNA or gDNA, and it came from T cells, B-cell-depleted T cells, or PBMCs.

V was pared by 8 bases and J by 5 bases, with 12 bases between. Germline values: CDR1 KGHDR, CDR2 SFDVKD. The CDR3 runs 13 residues. Libraries were prepared by immunoSEQ multiplex PCR; TCRdb keeps only in-frame clonotypes and omits some of them. The data show 200,000 to 300,000 clones, around 90% seen once. The sample taken for sequencing was peripheral blood. The V call is TRBV24-1, the J call TRBJ1-5; D unclear. This sequence was found in a young man with COVID-19, enrolled during active disease. The CDR3 is CATIGSGHQPQHF. The DNA of the CDR3 is TGTGCCACCATAGGGAGTGGCCATCAGCCCCAGCATTTT.